This entry concerns a single TCR beta chain. The data originate from a study of T cell changes during pregnancy in multiple sclerosis. Clones were sequenced by immunoSEQ multiplex PCR, and TCRdb holds only the in-frame ones, with some missing. The sample lists approximately 52,000 clones, 85% to 95% seen once, with 0.25% in the top ten. V was shortened by 0 bases and J by 0 bases, with 9 bases between the two germline ends. CDR3 size: 16 residues. CDR1 MNHEY and CDR2 SVGAGI come from the germline V gene. V usage is TRBV6-5 and J usage is TRBJ1-3, with unresolved D. Sequenced material: CD4+ T cells from peripheral blood mononuclear cells, taken in the third trimester of pregnancy. This TCR derives from a female donor with multiple sclerosis, enrolled in a pregnancy study. CDR3 sequence: CASSYSRGSSGNTIYF. The CDR3 region has the DNA TGTGCCAGCAGTTACTCGAGAGGGAGCTCTGGAAACACCATATATTTT.